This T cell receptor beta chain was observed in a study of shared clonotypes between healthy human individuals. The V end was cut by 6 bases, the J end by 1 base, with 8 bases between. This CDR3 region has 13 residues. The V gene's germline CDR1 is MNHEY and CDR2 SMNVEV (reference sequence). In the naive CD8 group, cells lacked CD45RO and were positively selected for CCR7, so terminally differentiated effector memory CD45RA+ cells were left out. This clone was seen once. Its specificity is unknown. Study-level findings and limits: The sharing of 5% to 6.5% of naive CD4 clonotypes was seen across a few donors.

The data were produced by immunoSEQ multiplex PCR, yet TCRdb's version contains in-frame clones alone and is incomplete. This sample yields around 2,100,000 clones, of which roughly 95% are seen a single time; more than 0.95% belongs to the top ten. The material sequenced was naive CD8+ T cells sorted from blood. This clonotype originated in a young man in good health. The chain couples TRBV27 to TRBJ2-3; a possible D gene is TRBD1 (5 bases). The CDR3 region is CASSRDRTDTQYF. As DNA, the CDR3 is TGTGCCAGCAGCAGGGATCGCACAGATACGCAGTATTTT.